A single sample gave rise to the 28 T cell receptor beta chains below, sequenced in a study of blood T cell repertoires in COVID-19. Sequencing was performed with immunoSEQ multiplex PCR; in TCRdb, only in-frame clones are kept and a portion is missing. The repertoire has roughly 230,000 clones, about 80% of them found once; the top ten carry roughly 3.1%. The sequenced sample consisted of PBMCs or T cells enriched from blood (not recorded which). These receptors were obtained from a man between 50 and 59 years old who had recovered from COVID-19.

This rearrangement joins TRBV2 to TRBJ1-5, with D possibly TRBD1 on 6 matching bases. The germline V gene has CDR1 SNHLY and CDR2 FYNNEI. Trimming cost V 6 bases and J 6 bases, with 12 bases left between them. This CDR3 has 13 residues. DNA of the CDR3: TGTGCCAGCAGCTCACAGGGCTCTCAGCCCCAGCATTTT. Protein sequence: CASSSQGSQPQHF. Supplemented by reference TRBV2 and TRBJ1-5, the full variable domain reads EPEVTQTPSHQVTQMGQEVILRCVPISNHLYFYWYRQILGQKVEFLVSFYNNEISEKSEIFDDQFSVERPDGSNFTLKIRSTKLEDSAMYFCASSSQGSQPQHFGDGTRLSIL.

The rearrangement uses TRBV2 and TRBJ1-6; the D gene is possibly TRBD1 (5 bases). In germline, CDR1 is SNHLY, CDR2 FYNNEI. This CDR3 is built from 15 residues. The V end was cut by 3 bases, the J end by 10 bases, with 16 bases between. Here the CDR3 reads CASSEGLGVGSPLHF. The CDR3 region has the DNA TGTGCCAGCAGTGAGGGTTTAGGGGTCGGATCACCCCTCCACTTT.

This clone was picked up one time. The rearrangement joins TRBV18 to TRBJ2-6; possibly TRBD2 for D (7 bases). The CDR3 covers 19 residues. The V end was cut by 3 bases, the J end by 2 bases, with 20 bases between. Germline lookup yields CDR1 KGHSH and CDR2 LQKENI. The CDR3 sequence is CASSPRREGVQAGANVLTF. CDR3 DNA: TGTGCCAGCTCACCCCGCAGGGAGGGGGTCCAAGCTGGGGCCAACGTCCTGACTTTC.

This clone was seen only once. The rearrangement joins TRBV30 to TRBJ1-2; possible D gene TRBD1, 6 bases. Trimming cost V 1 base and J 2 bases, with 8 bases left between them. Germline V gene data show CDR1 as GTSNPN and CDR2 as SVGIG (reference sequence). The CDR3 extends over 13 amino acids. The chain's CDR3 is CAWSGTGNYGYTF. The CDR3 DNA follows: TGTGCCTGGAGTGGCACAGGGAACTATGGCTACACCTTC.

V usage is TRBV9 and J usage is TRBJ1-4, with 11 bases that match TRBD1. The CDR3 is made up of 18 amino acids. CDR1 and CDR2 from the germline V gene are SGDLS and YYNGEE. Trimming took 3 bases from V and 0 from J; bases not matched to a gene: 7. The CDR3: CASSDQGGQGATNEKLFF. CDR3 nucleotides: TGTGCCAGCAGCGACCAAGGGGGACAGGGGGCAACTAATGAAAAACTGTTTTTT.

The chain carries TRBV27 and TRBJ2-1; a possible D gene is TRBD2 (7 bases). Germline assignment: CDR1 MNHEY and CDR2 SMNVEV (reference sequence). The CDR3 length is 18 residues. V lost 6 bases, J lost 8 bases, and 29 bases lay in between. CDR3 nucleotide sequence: TGTGCCAGCAGATGGGGGGGGGTACAGGGCCAACGGGGAGATGAGCAGTTCTTC. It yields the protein CASRWGGVQGQRGDEQFF.

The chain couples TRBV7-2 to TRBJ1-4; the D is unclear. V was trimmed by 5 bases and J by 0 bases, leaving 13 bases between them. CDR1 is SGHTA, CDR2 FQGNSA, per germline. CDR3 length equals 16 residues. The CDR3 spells CASSQSGSTTNEKLFF. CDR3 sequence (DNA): TGTGCCAGCAGCCAGTCGGGGAGCACAACTAATGAAAAACTGTTTTTT.

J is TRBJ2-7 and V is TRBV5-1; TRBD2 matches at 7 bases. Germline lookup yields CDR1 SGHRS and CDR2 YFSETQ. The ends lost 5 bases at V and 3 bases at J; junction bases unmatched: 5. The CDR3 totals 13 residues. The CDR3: CASSGASGYEQYF. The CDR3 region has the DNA TGCGCCAGCAGTGGGGCTAGCGGCTACGAGCAGTACTTC. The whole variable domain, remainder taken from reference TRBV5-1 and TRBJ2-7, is KAGVTQTPRYLIKTRGQQVTLSCSPISGHRSVSWYQQTPGQGLQFLFEYFSETQRNKGNFPGRFSGRQFSNSRSEMNVSTLELGDSALYLCASSGASGYEQYFGPGTRLTVT.

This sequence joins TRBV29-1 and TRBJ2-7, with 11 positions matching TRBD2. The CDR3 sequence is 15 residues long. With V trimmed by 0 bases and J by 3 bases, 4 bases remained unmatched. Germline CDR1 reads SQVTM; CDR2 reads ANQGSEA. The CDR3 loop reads CSVEDAGTSGYEQYF. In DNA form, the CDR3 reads TGCAGCGTTGAAGACGCCGGGACTAGCGGCTACGAGCAGTACTTC.

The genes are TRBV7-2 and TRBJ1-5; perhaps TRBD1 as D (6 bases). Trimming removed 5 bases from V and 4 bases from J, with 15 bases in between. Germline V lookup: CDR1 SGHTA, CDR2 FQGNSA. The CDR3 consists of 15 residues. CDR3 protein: CASSPGAGVNQPQHF. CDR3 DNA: TGTGCCAGCAGCCCCGGCGCAGGGGTTAATCAGCCCCAGCATTTT. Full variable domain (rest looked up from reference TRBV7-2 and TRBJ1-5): GAGVSQSPSNKVTEKGKDVELRCDPISGHTALYWYRQSLGQGLEFLIYFQGNSAPDKSGLPSDRFSAERTGGSVSTLTIQRTQQEDSAVYLCASSPGAGVNQPQHFGDGTRLSIL.

CDR3 sequence: CASSLGPTSYTGELFF. Here the CDR3 DNA reads TGCGCCAGCAGCTTGGGCCCCACTAGCTACACCGGGGAGCTGTTTTTT. This chain uses TRBV5-1 with TRBJ2-2; tentatively, D is TRBD2 (6 bases). Trimming removed 0 bases at V and 3 bases at J, with 12 bases between. The CDR3 is 16 residues long. The germline CDR1 and CDR2 sequences are SGHRS and YFSETQ.

The CDR3 DNA reads TGTGCCAGCAGCCTTTCGAACACCGGGGAGCTGTTTTTT. This encodes CASSLSNTGELFF. The chain combines TRBV7-3 with TRBJ2-2; D gene unclear. Trimming took 5 bases from V and 0 from J, leaving 4 bases between them. CDR1 SGHTA and CDR2 FQGTGA come from the germline V gene. The CDR3 covers 13 residues.

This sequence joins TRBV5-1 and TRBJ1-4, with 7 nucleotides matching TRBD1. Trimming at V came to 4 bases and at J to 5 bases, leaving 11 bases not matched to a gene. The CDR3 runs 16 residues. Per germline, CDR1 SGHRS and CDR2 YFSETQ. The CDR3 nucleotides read TGCGCCAGCAGCCTGGAAGCGGCAGGGGGAAATGAAAAACTGTTTTTT. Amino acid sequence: CASSLEAAGGNEKLFF.

CDR3 loop: CASSGGPMGIKNTEAFF. The CDR3 nucleotides read TGTGCCAGCAGTGGGGGGCCCATGGGCATAAAGAACACTGAAGCTTTCTTT. The chain joins TRBV6-1 to TRBJ1-1, with D possibly TRBD1 on 6 matching bases. Germline CDR1 MNHNS, CDR2 SASEGT. The V end lost 4 bases, the J end lost 1 base, and 19 bases lay between the germline ends. The CDR3 spans 17 residues.

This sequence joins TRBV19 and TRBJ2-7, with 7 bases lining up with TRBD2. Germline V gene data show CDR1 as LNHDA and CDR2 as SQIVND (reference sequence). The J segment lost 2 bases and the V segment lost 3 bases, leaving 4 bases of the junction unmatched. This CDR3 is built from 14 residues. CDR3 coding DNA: TGTGCCAGTAGTATGTCTAGCGGAGCCTACGAGCAGTACTTC. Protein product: CASSMSSGAYEQYF. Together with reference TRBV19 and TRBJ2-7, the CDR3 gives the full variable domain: DGGITQSPKYLFRKEGQNVTLSCEQNLNHDAMYWYRQDPGQGLRLIYYSQIVNDFQKGDIAEGYSVSREKKESFPLTVTSAQKNPTAFYLCASSMSSGAYEQYFGPGTRLTVT.

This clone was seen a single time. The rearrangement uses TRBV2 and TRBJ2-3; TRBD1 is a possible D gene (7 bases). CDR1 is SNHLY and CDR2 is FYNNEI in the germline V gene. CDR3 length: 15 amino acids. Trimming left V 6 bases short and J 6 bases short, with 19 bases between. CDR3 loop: CASRGQRAPLDTQYF. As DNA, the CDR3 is TGTGCCAGCAGGGGACAGCGGGCGCCCTTGGATACGCAGTATTTT. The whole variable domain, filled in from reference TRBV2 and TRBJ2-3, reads EPEVTQTPSHQVTQMGQEVILRCVPISNHLYFYWYRQILGQKVEFLVSFYNNEISEKSEIFDDQFSVERPDGSNFTLKIRSTKLEDSAMYFCASRGQRAPLDTQYFGPGTRLTVL.

As DNA, the CDR3 is TGTGCCAGCAGTCCGCGCATCACTCCAGAAAAACTGTTTTTT. Translated, it gives CASSPRITPEKLFF. This chain joins TRBV27 and TRBJ1-4, with D unresolved. The CDR3 contains 14 residues. The germline V and J ends were trimmed by 5 bases and 8 bases, with 15 bases remaining between them. CDR1 is MNHEY, CDR2 SMNVEV, per germline (reference sequence).

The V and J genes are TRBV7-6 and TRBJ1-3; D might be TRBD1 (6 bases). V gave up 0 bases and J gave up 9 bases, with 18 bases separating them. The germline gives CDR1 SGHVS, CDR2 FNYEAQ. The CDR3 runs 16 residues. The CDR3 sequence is CASSLALGDTVGTIYF. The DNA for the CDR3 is TGTGCCAGCAGCTTAGCGCTTGGGGACACCGTAGGCACCATATATTTT.

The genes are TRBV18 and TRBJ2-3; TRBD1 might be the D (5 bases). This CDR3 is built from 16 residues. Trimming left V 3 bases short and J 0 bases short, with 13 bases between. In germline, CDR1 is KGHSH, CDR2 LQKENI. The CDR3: CASSPLGAGSTDTQYF. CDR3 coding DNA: TGTGCCAGCTCACCCCTAGGGGCCGGTAGCACAGATACGCAGTATTTT.

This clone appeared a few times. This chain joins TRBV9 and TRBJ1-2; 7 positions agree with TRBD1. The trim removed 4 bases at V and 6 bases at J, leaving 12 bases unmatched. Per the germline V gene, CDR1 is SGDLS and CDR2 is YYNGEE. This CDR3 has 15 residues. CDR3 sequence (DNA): TGTGCCAGCAGCACCCGGACAGGCCCTTTAAATGGCTACACCTTC. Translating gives CASSTRTGPLNGYTF.

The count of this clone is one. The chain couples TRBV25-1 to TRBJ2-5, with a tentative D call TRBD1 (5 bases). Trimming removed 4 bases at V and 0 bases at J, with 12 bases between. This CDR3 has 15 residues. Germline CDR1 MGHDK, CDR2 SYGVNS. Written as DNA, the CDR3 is TGTGCCAGCAGTGCAATAGGGGCCAACCAAGAGACCCAGTACTTC. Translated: CASSAIGANQETQYF.

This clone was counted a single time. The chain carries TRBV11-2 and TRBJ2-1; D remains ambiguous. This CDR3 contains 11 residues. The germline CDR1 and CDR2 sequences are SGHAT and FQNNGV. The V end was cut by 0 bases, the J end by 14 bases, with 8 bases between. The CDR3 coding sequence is TGTGCCAGCAGCTTAGATCGGTTGGAGTTCTTC. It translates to CASSLDRLEFF.

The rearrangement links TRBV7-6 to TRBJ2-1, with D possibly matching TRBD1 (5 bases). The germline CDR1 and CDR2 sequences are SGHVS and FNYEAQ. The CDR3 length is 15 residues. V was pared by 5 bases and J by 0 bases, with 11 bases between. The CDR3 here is CASSPTGASYNEQFF. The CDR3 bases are TGTGCCAGCAGCCCCACAGGAGCCTCCTACAATGAGCAGTTCTTC.

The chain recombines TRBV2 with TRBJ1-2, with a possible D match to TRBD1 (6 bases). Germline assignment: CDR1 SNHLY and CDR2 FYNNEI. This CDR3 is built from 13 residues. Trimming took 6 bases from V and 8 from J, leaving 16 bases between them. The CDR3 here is CASRATGFYGYTF. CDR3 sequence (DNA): TGTGCCAGCAGAGCAACAGGGTTCTACGGCTACACCTTC.

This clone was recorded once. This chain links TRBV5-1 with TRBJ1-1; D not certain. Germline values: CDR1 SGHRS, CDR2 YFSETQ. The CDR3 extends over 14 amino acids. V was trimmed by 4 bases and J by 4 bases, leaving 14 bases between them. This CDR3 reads CASSLAAGSTEAFF. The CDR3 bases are TGCGCCAGCAGCCTTGCGGCGGGTTCCACTGAAGCTTTCTTT.

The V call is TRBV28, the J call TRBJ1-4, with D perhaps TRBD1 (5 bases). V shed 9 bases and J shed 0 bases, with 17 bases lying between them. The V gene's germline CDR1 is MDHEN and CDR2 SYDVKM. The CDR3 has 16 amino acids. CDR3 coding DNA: TGTGCCAGTGGGTCCTTCGGCAGGGCAACTAATGAAAAACTGTTTTTT. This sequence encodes CASGSFGRATNEKLFF.

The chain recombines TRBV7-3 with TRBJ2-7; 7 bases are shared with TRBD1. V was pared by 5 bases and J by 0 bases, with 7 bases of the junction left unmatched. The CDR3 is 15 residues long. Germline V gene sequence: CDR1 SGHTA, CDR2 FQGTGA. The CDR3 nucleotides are TGTGCCAGCAGCGAACAGGGGACAACCTCCTACGAGCAGTACTTC. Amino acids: CASSEQGTTSYEQYF.

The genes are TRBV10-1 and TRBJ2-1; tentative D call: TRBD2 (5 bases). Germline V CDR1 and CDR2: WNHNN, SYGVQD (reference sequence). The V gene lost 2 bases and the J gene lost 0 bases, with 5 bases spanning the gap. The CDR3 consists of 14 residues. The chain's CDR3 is CASSEGSSYNEQFF. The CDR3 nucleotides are TGCGCCAGCAGTGAGGGGAGCTCCTACAATGAGCAGTTCTTC.